Sequencing of this T cell receptor beta chain was carried out in a study of T cells in tuberculosis. Cells were sorted from thawed PBMC rested overnight and stained with GMM-loaded CD1B tetramer, viability dye and anti-CD3. CD1B tetramers were loaded with Rhodococcus equi-derived C32 glucose monomycolate. Before cryopreservation, the sorted PBMC lost their CD14-expressing monocytes. V lost 2 bases to trimming and J lost 2 bases, with 13 bases between them. Germline-derived CDR1 and CDR2 are SGDLS and YYNGEE. The CDR3 covers 15 residues. General study results and limits: T cells binding CD1B-GMM tetramer weakly possibly escaped the sort.

Method: immunoSEQ multiplex PCR; TCRdb's copy keeps in-frame clones and lacks some. The sample has 55,000 to 60,000 clones; approximately 91% are singletons. The V call is TRBV9, the J call TRBJ1-2; D is possibly TRBD1 (6 bases). The clonotype comes from an adult woman with latent tuberculosis. The sequenced sample consisted of CD1b-GMM tetramer-negative cells sorted from PBMCs. In nucleotides, the CDR3 is TGTGCCAGCAGCGTCCGGACAGACAGAAACTATGGCTACACCTTC. It translates to CASSVRTDRNYGYTF.